This is a list of T cell receptor beta chains from one sample in a study of a mutant IDH1 vaccine in newly diagnosed glioma. Antigens of these TCRs are unknown. Generated by immunoSEQ multiplex PCR, the TCRdb table keeps only in-frame clones and is missing some. The sample has tens of thousands of clones; around 82% are singletons. This sample comprised PBMCs, obtained from a glioma patient whose treatment included an IDH1 peptide vaccine. Every receptor here comes from a man aged 18 to 30 with glioma. The CDR3 runs from the conserved cysteine through the conserved F or W. The order of the fields is V gene, J gene, D gene, clone size, CDR3 DNA, CDR3 protein. A D gene is named only where the DNA matches it firmly. Only part of the rows carry a size: once, few, many, or a class if the clone is expanded.

TRBV4-3	TRBJ2-2	TRBD1	-	TGCGCCAGCAGCCAAGATCCCCAGGGGGCTACCGGGGAGCTGTTTTTT	CASSQDPQGATGELFF
TRBV7-7	TRBJ2-1	TRBD2	-	TGTGCTAGCAGCGCCCCACGGACTAGATTGTGGTACAATGAGCAGTTCTTC	CASSAPRTRLWYNEQFF
TRBV18	TRBJ1-1	-	-	TGTGCCAGCTCCTCCGCTAGGGGCACTGAAGCTTTCTTT	CASSSARGTEAFF
TRBV19	TRBJ1-5	-	-	TGTGCCAGTAGTGATGGACTTTTGCATCAGCCCCAGCATTTT	CASSDGLLHQPQHF
TRBV2	TRBJ2-1	-	-	TGTGCCAGCAGTGGACAGTACAATGAGCAGTTCTTC	CASSGQYNEQFF
TRBV2	TRBJ1-5	TRBD1	once	TGTGCCAGCAGTGAACCCCGAGCGGGACAGGGGGCTAATCAGCCCCAGCATTTT	CASSEPRAGQGANQPQHF
TRBV4-1	TRBJ1-2	-	once	TGCGCCAGCAGCCAAGATGTGGGGGCTAACTATGGCTACACCTTC	CASSQDVGANYGYTF
TRBV6-5	TRBJ2-7	TRBD1	-	TGTGCCAGCAGCCGCAGGGGGAGCTCCTACGAGCAGTACTTC	CASSRRGSSYEQYF
TRBV27	TRBJ2-5	-	-	TGTGCCAGCAGTTTTCCCTCAGGGACCCAGTACTTC	CASSFPSGTQYF
TRBV21-1	TRBJ2-7	-	-	TGTGCCACTATCACGGGGACAGGGGTTATCTACGAGCAGTACTTC	CATITGTGVIYEQYF
TRBV13	TRBJ1-3	-	-	TGTGCCAGCACCCCTTCGTGGGGGGAGCGCACCATATATTTT	CASTPSWGERTIYF
TRBV5-4	TRBJ1-5	TRBD1	-	TGTGCCAGCAGCTTGGGTGGACAGGGAATGGACCAGCCCCAGCATTTT	CASSLGGQGMDQPQHF
TRBV27	TRBJ2-7	TRBD1	few	TGTGCCAGCAGTCTACACTTGGGGCCGGGACAGGGGTTCGGAGAGCAGTACTTC	CASSLHLGPGQGFGEQYF
TRBV6-5	TRBJ1-2	TRBD1	-	TGTGCCAGCACACCGAAATTGACAGGGAACTATGGCTACACCTTC	CASTPKLTGNYGYTF
TRBV4-3	TRBJ1-2	-	-	TGCGCCAGCAGCCAATATTCTCCGCCCCTGACTAACTATGGCTACACCTTC	CASSQYSPPLTNYGYTF
TRBV7-6	TRBJ2-1	-	-	TGTGCCAGCAGCCTACTTCAGGGGGGTAATGAGCAGTTCTTC	CASSLLQGGNEQFF
TRBV28	TRBJ2-2	TRBD2	-	TGTGCCAGCAGTCTGGGACTAGCCCTGAACGGGGAGCTGTTTTTT	CASSLGLALNGELFF
TRBV27	TRBJ2-7	-	-	TGTGCCAGCAGTCGACGAAGGACAGACTACGAGCAGTACTTC	CASSRRRTDYEQYF
TRBV28	TRBJ1-1	-	-	TGTGCCAGCAGTTTGCGGGTCGACGGAGCTTTCTTT	CASSLRVDGAFF
TRBV4-1	TRBJ1-1	-	few	TGCGCCAGCAGCCAAGAATACAAATCATACACTGAAGCTTTCTTT	CASSQEYKSYTEAFF
TRBV28	TRBJ1-5	-	few	TGTGCCAGCAGTTGGCCCGGTTATAGCAATCAGCCCCAGCATTTT	CASSWPGYSNQPQHF
TRBV6-5	TRBJ1-4	-	-	TGTGCCAGCAGTTACGAAGGTGCAACTAATGAAAAACTGTTTTTT	CASSYEGATNEKLFF
TRBV7-2	TRBJ1-2	-	-	TGTGCCAGCAGGTTGGCGGGGAACTATGGCTACACCTTC	CASRLAGNYGYTF
TRBV27	TRBJ2-7	TRBD2	once	TGTGCCAGCAGGATAGCGGGGCACTACGAGCAGTACTTC	CASRIAGHYEQYF
TRBV6-5	TRBJ2-1	TRBD2	-	TGTGCCAGCAGTAGGGACTATCTCTACAATGAGCAGTTCTTC	CASSRDYLYNEQFF
TRBV29-1	TRBJ1-1	-	-	TGCAGCGTTGTCCCGACTGACACTGAAGCTTTCTTT	CSVVPTDTEAFF
TRBV6-6	TRBJ1-5	TRBD1	few	TGTGCCAGCAGTTTCACCCAGGGGGCAGTTGGACAGCCCCAGCATTTT	CASSFTQGAVGQPQHF
TRBV6-4	TRBJ2-1	TRBD2	once	TGTGCCAGCAGTGACCGGGGACTAGCGGGAACTAATGAGCAGTTCTTC	CASSDRGLAGTNEQFF
TRBV6-5	TRBJ2-3	TRBD2	-	TGTGCCAGCAGTCCCCCTAGCGGACGCACAGATACGCAGTATTTT	CASSPPSGRTDTQYF
TRBV4-2	TRBJ1-2	-	once	TGTGCCAGCAGCCAAGAACCCAAGGACAGTGGCTATGGCTACACCTTC	CASSQEPKDSGYGYTF
TRBV30	TRBJ1-1	-	few	TGTGCCTGGAGTGTGGGGCAGGGAGGGGCGGCTTTCTTT	CAWSVGQGGAAFF
TRBV2	TRBJ2-3	-	-	TGTGCCAGCAGTCGCGAGGGTTTCACAGATACGCAGTATTTT	CASSREGFTDTQYF